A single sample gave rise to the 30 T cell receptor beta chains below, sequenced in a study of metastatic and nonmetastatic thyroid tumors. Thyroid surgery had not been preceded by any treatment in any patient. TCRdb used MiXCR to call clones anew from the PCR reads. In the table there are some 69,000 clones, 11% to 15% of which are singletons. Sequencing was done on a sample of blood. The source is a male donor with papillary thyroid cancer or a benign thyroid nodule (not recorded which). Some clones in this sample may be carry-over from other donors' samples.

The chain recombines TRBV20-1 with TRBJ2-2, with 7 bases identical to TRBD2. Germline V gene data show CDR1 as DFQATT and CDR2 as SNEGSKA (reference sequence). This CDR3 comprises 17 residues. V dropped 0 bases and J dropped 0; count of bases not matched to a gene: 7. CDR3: CSARETGAGPNTGELFF. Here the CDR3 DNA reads TGCAGTGCTAGAGAGACCGGAGCGGGACCGAACACCGGGGAGCTGTTTTTT.

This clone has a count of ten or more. The CDR3: CSASLNAMNTEAFF. For the CDR3, the DNA is TGCAGTGCTAGTTTAAATGCTATGAACACTGAAGCTTTCTTT. The chain couples TRBV20-1 to TRBJ1-1; D gene ambiguous. This CDR3 spans 14 amino acids. The germline V gene has CDR1 DFQATT and CDR2 SNEGSKA (reference sequence). V was trimmed by 3 bases and J by 0 bases, leaving 11 bases between them.

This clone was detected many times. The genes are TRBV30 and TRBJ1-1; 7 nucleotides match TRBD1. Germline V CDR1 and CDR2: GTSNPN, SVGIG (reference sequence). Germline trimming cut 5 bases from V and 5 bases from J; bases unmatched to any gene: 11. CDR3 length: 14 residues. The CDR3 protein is CAWGVRGRDTEAFF. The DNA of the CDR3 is TGTGCCTGGGGGGTTAGGGGGCGCGATACTGAAGCTTTCTTT.

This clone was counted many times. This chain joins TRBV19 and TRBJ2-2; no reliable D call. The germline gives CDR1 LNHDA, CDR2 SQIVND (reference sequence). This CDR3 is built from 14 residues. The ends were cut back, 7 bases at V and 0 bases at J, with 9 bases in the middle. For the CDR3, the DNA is TGTGCCAGTATAGGCCGGGCGAACACCGGGGAGCTGTTTTTT. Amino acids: CASIGRANTGELFF. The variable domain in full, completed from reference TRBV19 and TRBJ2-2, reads DGGITQSPKYLFRKEGQNVTLSCEQNLNHDAMYWYRQDPGQGLRLIYYSQIVNDFQKGDIAEGYSVSREKKESFPLTVTSAQKNPTAFYLCASIGRANTGELFFGEGSRLTVL.

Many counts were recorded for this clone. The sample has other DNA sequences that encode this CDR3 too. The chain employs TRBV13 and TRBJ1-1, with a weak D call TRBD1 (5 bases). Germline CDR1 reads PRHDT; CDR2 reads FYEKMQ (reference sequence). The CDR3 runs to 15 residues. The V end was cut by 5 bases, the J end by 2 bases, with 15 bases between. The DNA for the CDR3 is TGTGCCAGCAGCGACGGGGACCAACGCAACACTGAAGCTTTCTTT. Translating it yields CASSDGDQRNTEAFF.

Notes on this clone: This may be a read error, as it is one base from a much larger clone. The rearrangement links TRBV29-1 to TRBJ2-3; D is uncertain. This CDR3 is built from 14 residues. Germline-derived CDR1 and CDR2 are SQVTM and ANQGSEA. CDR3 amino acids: CSVEEEVAEDKQYF. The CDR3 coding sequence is TGCAGCGTTGAAGAAGAGGTAGCTGAAGATAAGCAGTATTTT.

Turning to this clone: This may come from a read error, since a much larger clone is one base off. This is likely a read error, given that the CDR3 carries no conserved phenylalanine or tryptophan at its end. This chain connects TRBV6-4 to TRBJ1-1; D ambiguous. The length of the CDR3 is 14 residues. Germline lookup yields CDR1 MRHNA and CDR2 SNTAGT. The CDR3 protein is CARSDSLWGTEAFL. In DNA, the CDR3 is TGTGCCAGAAGTGACTCCTTGTGGGGCACTGAAGCTTTCCTT.

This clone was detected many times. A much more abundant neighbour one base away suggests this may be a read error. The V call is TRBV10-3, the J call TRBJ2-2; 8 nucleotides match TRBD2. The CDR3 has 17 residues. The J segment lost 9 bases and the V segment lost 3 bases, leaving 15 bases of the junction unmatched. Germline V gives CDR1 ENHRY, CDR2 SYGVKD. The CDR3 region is CAISDRGGPPPTWELFF. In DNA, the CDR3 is TGTGCCATCAGTGACCGGGGGGGGCCCCCCCCAACCTGGGAGCTGTTTTTT.

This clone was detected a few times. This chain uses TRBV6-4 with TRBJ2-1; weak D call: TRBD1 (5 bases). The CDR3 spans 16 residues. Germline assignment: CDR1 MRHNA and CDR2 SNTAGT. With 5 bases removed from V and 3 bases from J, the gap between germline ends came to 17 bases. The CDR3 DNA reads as TGTGCCAGCAGTTATGTTGGTGGGGCCTACTACAATGAGCAGTTCTTC. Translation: CASSYVGGAYYNEQFF.

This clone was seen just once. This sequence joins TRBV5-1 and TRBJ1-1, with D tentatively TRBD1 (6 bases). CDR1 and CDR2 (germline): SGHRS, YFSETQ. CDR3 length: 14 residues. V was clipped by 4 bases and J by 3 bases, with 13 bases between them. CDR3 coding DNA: TGCGCCAGCAGCCGAAACAGGGTCTACACTGAAGCTTTCTTT. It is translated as CASSRNRVYTEAFF. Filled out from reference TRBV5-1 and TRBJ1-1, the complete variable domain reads KAGVTQTPRYLIKTRGQQVTLSCSPISGHRSVSWYQQTPGQGLQFLFEYFSETQRNKGNFPGRFSGRQFSNSRSEMNVSTLELGDSALYLCASSRNRVYTEAFFGQGTRLTVV.

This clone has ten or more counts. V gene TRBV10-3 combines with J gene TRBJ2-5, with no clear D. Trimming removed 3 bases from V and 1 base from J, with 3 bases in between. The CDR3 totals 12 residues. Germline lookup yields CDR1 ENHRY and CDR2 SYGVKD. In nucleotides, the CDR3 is TGTGCCATCAGTGATCTCCAAGAGACCCAGTACTTC. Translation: CAISDLQETQYF.

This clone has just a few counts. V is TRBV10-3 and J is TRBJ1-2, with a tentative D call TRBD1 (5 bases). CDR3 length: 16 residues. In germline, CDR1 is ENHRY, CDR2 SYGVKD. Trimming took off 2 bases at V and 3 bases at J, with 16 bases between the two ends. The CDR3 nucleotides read TGTGCCATCAGTGAGGGGGACCAAAAAGGGCACTATGGCTACACCTTC. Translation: CAISEGDQKGHYGYTF.

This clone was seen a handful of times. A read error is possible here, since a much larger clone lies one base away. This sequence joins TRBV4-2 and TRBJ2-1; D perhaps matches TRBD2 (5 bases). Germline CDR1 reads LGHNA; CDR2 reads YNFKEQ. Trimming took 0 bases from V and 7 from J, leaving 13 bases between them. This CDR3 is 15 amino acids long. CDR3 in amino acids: CASSQDQDWRNEQFF. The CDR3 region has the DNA TGTGCCAGCAGCCAAGATCAGGACTGGAGGAATGAGCAGTTCTTC.

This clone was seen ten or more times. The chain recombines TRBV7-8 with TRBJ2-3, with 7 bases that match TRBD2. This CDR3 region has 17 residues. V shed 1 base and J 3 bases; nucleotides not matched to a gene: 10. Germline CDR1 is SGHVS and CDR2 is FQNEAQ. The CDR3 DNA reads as TGTGCCAGCAGCTTAGACATTTCAGCGGGATGGACAGATACGCAGTATTTT. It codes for CASSLDISAGWTDTQYF.

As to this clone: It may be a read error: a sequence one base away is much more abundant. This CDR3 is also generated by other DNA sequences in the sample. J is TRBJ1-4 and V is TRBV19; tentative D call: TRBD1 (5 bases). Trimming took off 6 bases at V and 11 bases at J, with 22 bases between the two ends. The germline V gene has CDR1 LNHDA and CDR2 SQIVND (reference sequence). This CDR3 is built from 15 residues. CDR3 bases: TGTGCCAGTAGATTACTACAGGCGGATGTTGAGAAACTGTTTTTT. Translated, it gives CASRLLQADVEKLFF.

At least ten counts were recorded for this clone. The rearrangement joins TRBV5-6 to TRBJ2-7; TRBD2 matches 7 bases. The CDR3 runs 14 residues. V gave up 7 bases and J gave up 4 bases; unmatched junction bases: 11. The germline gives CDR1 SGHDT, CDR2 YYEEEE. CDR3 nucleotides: TGTGCCAGCGGGGAGGCTAGCGGCCTTTACGAGCAGTACGTC. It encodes CASGEASGLYEQYV.

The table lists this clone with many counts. The CDR3 coding sequence is TGTGCCAGCAGTTCTATCGGACAGGGGGCTAGGAAGACCCAGTACTTC. This gives the protein CASSSIGQGARKTQYF. The chain recombines TRBV11-2 with TRBJ2-5; the match to TRBD1 covers 11 bases. The germline CDR1 and CDR2 sequences are SGHAT and FQNNGV. J was trimmed by 6 bases and V by 6 bases; bases with no gene match: 12. The CDR3 is made up of 16 amino acids.

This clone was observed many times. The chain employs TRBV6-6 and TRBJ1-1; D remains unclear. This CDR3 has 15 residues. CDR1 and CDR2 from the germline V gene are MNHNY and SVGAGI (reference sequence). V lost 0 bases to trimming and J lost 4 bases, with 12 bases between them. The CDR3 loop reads CASSYSRAGITEAFF. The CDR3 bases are TGTGCCAGCAGTTACTCGAGGGCAGGAATCACTGAAGCTTTCTTT.

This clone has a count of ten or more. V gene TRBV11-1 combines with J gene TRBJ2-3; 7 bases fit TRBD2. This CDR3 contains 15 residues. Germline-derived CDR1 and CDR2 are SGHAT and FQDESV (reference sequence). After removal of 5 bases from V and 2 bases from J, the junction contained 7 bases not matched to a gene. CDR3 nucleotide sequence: TGTGCCAGCAGCCCCGGGCGGGAGTTCACAGATACGCAGTATTTT. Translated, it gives CASSPGREFTDTQYF. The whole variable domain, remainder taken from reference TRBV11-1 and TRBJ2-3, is EAEVAQSPRYKITEKSQAVAFWCDPISGHATLYWYRQILGQGPELLVQFQDESVVDDSQLPKDRFSAERLKGVDSTLKIQPAELGDSAMYLCASSPGREFTDTQYFGPGTRLTVL.

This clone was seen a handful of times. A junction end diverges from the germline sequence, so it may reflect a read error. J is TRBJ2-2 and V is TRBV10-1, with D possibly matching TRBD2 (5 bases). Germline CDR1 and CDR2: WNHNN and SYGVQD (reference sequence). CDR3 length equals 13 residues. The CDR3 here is CASIDYRTEELFF. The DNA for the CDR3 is TGCGCCAGTATCGACTACCGCACCGAGGAGCTGTTTTTT.

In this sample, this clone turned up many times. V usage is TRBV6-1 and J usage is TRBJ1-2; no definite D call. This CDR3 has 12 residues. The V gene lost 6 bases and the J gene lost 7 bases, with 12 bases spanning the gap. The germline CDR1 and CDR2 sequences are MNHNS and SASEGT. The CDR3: CASSSAWGGYTF. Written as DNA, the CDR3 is TGTGCCAGCAGCTCCGCGTGGGGTGGCTACACCTTC.

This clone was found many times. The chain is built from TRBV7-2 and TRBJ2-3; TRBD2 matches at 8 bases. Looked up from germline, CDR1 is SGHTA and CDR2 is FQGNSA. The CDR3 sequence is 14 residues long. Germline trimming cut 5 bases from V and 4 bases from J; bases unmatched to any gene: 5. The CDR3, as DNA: TGTGCCAGCAGCCCGGGACTAGGCGCAGATACGCAGTATTTT. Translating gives CASSPGLGADTQYF.

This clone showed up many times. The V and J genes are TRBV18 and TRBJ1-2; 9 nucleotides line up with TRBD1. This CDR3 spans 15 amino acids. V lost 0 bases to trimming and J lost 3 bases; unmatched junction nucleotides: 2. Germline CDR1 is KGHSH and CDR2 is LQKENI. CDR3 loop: CASSPPGQGDYGYTF. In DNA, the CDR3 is TGTGCCAGCTCACCACCGGGACAGGGAGACTATGGCTACACCTTC.

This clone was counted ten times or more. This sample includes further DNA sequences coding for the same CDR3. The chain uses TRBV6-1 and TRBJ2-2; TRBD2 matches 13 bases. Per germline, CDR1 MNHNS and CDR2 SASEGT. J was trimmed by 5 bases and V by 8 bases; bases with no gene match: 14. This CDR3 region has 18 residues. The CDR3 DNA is TGTGCCAGCGGTGGACTAGCGGGAGCTATCGGGAGAACCGGGGAGCTGTTTTTT. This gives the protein CASGGLAGAIGRTGELFF.

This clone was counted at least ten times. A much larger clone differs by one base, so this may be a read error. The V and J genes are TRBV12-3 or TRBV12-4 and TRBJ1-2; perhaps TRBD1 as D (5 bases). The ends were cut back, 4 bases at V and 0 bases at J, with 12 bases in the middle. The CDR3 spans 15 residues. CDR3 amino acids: CASSYPTDSNYGYTF. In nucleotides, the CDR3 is TGTGCCAGCAGTTACCCGACAGACTCTAACTATGGCTACACCTTC.

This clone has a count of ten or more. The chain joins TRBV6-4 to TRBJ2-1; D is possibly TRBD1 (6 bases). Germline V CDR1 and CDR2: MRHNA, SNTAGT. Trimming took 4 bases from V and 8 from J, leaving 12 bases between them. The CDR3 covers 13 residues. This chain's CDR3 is CASSANRVDEQFF. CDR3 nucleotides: TGTGCCAGCAGTGCCAACAGGGTGGATGAGCAGTTCTTC.

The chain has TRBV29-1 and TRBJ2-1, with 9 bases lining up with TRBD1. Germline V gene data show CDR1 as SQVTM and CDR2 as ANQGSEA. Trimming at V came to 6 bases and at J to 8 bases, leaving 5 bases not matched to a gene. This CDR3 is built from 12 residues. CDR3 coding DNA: TGCAGCGTCATCCGGACAGGGGATGAGCAGTTCTTC. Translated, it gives CSVIRTGDEQFF.

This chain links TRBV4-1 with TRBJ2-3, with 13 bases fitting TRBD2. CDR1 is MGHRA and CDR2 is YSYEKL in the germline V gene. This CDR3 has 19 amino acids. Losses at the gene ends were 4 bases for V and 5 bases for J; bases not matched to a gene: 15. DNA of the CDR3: TGCGCCAGCAGCCCCGACCCCCCGAGGACTAGCGGGAGAAGAGATACGCAGTATTTT. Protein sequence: CASSPDPPRTSGRRDTQYF.

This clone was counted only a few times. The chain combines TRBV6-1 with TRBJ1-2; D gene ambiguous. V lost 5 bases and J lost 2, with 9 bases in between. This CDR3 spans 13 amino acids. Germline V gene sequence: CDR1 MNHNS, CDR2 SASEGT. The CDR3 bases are TGTGCCAGCAGTCTCAGCGAAAACTATGGCTACACCTTC. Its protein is CASSLSENYGYTF.

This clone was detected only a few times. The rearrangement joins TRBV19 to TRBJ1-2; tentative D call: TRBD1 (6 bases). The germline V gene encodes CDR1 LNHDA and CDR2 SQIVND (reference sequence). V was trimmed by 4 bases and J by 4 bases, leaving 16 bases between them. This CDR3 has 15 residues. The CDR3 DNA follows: TGTGCCAGTAGTACAAGGCCGGGACAACTCTATGGCTACACCTTC. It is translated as CASSTRPGQLYGYTF.